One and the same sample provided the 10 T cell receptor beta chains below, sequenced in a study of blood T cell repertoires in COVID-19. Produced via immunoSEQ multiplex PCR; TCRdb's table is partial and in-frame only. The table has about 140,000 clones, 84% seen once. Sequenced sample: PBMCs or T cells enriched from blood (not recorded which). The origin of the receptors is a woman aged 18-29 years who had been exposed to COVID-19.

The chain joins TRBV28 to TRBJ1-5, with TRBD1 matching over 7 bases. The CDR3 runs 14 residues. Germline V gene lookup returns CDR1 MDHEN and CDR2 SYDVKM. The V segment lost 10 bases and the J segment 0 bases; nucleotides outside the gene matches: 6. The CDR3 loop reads CATGRGYSNQPQHF. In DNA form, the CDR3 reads TGTGCCACCGGCAGGGGGTATAGCAATCAGCCCCAGCATTTT.

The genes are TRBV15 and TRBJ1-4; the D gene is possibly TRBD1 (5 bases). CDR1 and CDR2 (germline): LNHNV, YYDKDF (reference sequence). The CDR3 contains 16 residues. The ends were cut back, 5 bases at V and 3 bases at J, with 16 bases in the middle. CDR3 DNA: TGTGCCACCAGCTCCCATTTGGGGGGACCTAATGAAAAACTGTTTTTT. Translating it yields CATSSHLGGPNEKLFF.

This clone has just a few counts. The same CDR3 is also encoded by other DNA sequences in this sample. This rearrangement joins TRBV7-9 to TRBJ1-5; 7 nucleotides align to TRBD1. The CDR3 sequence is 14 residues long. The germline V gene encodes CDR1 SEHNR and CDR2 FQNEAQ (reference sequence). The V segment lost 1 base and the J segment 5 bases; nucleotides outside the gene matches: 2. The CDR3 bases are TGTGCCAGCAGCTTAGGACAGGGCGATCAGCCCCAGCATTTT. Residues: CASSLGQGDQPQHF. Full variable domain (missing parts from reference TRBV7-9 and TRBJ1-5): DTGVSQNPRHKITKRGQNVTFRCDPISEHNRLYWYRQTLGQGPEFLTYFQNEAQLEKSRLLSDRFSAERPKGSFSTLEIQRTEQGDSAMYLCASSLGQGDQPQHFGDGTRLSIL.

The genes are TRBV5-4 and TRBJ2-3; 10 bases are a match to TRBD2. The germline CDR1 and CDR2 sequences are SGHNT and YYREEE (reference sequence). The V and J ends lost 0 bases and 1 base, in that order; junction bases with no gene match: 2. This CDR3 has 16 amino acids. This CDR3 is CASSLGGTSGTDTQYF. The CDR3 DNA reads TGTGCCAGCAGCTTGGGGGGGACTAGCGGCACAGATACGCAGTATTTT.

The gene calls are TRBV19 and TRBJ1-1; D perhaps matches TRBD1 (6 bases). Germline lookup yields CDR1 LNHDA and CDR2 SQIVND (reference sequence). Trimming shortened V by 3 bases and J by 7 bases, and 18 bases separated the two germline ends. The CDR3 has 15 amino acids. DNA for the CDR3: TGTGCCAGTAGTATGGGACACCCCGTCGGGATTGAAGCTTTCTTT. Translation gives CASSMGHPVGIEAFF.

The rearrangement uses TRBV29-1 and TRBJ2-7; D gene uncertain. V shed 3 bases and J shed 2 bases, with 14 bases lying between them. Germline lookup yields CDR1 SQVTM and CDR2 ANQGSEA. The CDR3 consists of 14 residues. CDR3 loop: CSVENEQDPYEQYF. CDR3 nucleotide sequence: TGCAGCGTTGAGAATGAGCAGGATCCCTACGAGCAGTACTTC.

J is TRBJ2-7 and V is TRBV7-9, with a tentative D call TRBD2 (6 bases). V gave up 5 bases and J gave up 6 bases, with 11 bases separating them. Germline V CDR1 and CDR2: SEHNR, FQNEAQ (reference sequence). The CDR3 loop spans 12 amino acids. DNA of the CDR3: TGTGCCAGCAGCGGTAGCGGTGGCGAGCAGTACTTC. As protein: CASSGSGGEQYF.

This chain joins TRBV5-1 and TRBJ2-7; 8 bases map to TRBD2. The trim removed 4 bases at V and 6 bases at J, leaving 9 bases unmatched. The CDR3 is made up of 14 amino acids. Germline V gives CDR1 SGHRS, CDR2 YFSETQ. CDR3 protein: CASSGAGVTSEQYF. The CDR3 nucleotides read TGCGCCAGCAGCGGAGCGGGGGTAACTTCCGAGCAGTACTTC.

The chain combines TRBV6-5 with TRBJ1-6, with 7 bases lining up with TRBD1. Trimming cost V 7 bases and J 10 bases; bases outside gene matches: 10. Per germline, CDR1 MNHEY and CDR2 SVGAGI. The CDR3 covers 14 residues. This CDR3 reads CASTRGGGWSPLHF. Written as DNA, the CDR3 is TGTGCCAGCACCCGAGGAGGGGGCTGGTCACCCCTCCACTTT.

The CDR3 region is CASSEASSPMYSTDTQYF. CDR3 in DNA: TGTGCCAGCAGTGAAGCTAGCAGCCCTATGTATAGCACAGATACGCAGTATTTT. This sequence joins TRBV6-1 and TRBJ2-3; D remains unclear. Per the germline V gene, CDR1 is MNHNS and CDR2 is SASEGT. The length of the CDR3 is 18 residues. The V end lost 0 bases, the J end lost 0 bases, and 16 bases lay between the germline ends.